These 5 T cell receptor beta chains share one sample of origin, sequenced in a study of blood T cell repertoires in COVID-19. Clones were sequenced by immunoSEQ multiplex PCR, and TCRdb holds only the in-frame ones, with some missing. The data hold about 310,000 clones, with about 90% observed a single time. The specimen sequenced was peripheral blood. The source is a woman between 45 and 65 years old who had recovered from COVID-19.

This clone was observed many times. The rearrangement joins TRBV27 to TRBJ2-2, with TRBD1 as a possible D gene (5 bases). Trimming cost V 0 bases and J 6 bases, with 14 bases left between them. This CDR3 is built from 16 residues. Germline V CDR1 and CDR2: MNHEY, SMNVEV (reference sequence). CDR3 DNA: TGTGCCAGCAGTTTATCCGCAGGGTACTTTCCCGGGGAGCTGTTTTTT. As protein: CASSLSAGYFPGELFF.

The chain carries TRBV30 and TRBJ1-5; 8 positions match TRBD1. Germline assignment: CDR1 GTSNPN and CDR2 SVGIG (reference sequence). The CDR3 totals 16 residues. J lost 3 bases, V lost 7 bases, and 14 bases had no gene match. The CDR3 loop is CAYSGIRGHDNQPQHF. The DNA of the CDR3 is TGTGCCTACTCAGGAATCAGGGGGCACGACAATCAGCCCCAGCATTTT.

The V and J genes are TRBV10-3 and TRBJ2-5; no firm D call. V lost 5 bases to trimming and J lost 2 bases, with 6 bases between them. Per germline, CDR1 ENHRY and CDR2 SYGVKD. The CDR3 covers 12 residues. As DNA, the CDR3 is TGTGCCATCAGTCCAGAACAAGAGACCCAGTACTTC. As protein: CAISPEQETQYF.

V gene TRBV6-2 or TRBV6-3 combines with J gene TRBJ2-3; 12 bases line up with TRBD2. Per the germline V gene, CDR1 is MNHEY and CDR2 is SVGEGT. The V gene end was trimmed by 6 bases and the J gene end by 5 bases; junction bases not matched to a gene: 3. This CDR3 has 14 residues. The CDR3 here is CASSWTSGEDTQYF. Written as DNA, the CDR3 is TGTGCCAGCAGCTGGACTAGCGGGGAAGATACGCAGTATTTT.

This clone was seen a single time. The rearrangement uses TRBV27 and TRBJ2-7; 7 nucleotides match TRBD2. The J segment lost 3 bases and the V segment lost 3 bases, leaving 2 bases of the junction unmatched. This CDR3 is 13 amino acids long. Germline V lookup: CDR1 MNHEY, CDR2 SMNVEV (reference sequence). CDR3 region: CASSFLADYEQYF. The CDR3, as DNA: TGTGCCAGCAGTTTTCTAGCGGACTACGAGCAGTACTTC.